The entry below describes one T cell receptor beta chain. Profiling relied on immunoSEQ multiplex PCR, and the TCRdb table lists in-frame clones only, not all of them. The repertoire holds about 67,000 clones, with about nine tenths as singletons. This record belongs to a study of blood T cell repertoires in COVID-19. Study-wide background: Acute-phase and convalescent COVID-19 samples originated in the United States, Italy and Spain.

The germline CDR1 and CDR2 sequences are MRHNA and SNTAGT. The CDR3 runs 13 residues. With 5 bases clipped from V and 6 bases from J, the junction kept 5 bases outside the gene matches. The rearrangement links TRBV6-4 to TRBJ2-7, with TRBD1 matching over 9 bases. The TCR originated in a man aged 50 or older with active COVID-19. Sequences were obtained from peripheral blood. The CDR3 DNA follows: TGTGCCAGCAGTCCCGGGACAGGGCGCGAGCAGTACTTC. Amino acids: CASSPGTGREQYF.